This T cell receptor beta chain came from a study of blood T cell repertoires in COVID-19. About the study: COVID-19 samples, acute and convalescent, were from the United States, Italy and Spain.

Germline V gene data show CDR1 as SGHVS and CDR2 as FQNEAQ. This CDR3 is 17 amino acids long. The trim removed 1 base at V and 1 base at J, leaving 3 bases unmatched. As processed by the authors: Reference gene primer amplification gave estimated nucleated cell counts. Assay used: immunoSEQ multiplex PCR; TCRdb lists only in-frame clones, some missing. The V and J calls and clone size come from that table; D and trimming were worked out from the DNA. The sample yields 350,000 to 450,000 clones, approximately 86% seen once. The clonotype comes from a human donor in a cohort sampled during active COVID-19. The gene calls are TRBV7-8 and TRBJ2-1, with 11 bases aligning to TRBD2. Sequenced sample: peripheral blood. The CDR3 DNA reads as TGTGCCAGCAGCTTAGGGCTAGCGGGAGGTTCCTACAATGAGCAGTTCTTC. This encodes CASSLGLAGGSYNEQFF.